These 22 T cell receptor beta chains were sequenced from one sample in a study of CD8 T cells in ankylosing spondylitis. Study conclusions and caveats: Ankylosing spondylitis blood appeared to be characterized by a TCR beta motif of several highly homologous variants.

TCRdb analysed the 5' RACE reads with MiXCR anew, one entry per CDR3 protein. Counted here are roughly 670,000 distinct CDR3 sequences, over 15% occurring once; the ten biggest clones make up 15% to 20%. The antigens these receptors bind are not known. Sample: blood, either unsorted or a sorted T cell fraction (not recorded which). These receptors were obtained from a male donor with ankylosing spondylitis.

The chain combines TRBV5-1 with TRBJ2-3, with D possibly TRBD2 on 6 matching bases. This CDR3 is built from 16 residues. Trimming stripped 7 bases from V and 2 bases from J, with 20 bases between. Germline V gene sequence: CDR1 SGHRS, CDR2 YFSETQ. This CDR3 is CASGPNPGLLTDTQYF. The CDR3 bases are TGCGCCAGCGGCCCAAATCCGGGACTCCTCACAGATACGCAGTATTTT.

The rearrangement joins TRBV9 to TRBJ2-1, with D perhaps assigned TRBD1 or TRBD2 (5 bases each). The V and J ends lost 3 bases and 0 bases respectively, with 10 bases between them. The CDR3 is 15 residues long. Looked up from germline, CDR1 is SGDLS and CDR2 is YYNGEE. The CDR3 bases are TGTGCCAGCAGCGGGGACGAGAGCTCCTACAATGAGCAGTTCTTC. Encoded protein: CASSGDESSYNEQFF.

The genes are TRBV6-5 and TRBJ2-7; possibly TRBD2 for D (6 bases). The ends were cut back, 2 bases at V and 9 bases at J, with 14 bases in the middle. The germline V gene has CDR1 MNHEY and CDR2 SVGAGI. This CDR3 contains 13 residues. The CDR3 DNA follows: TGTGCCAGCAGTTACGGGGCGGGAATAAGGCAGTACTTC. Protein product: CASSYGAGIRQYF.

The chain has TRBV10-2 and TRBJ2-7; D unclear. Germline values: CDR1 WSHSY, CDR2 SAAADI. The CDR3 is 12 residues long. Trimming stripped 1 base from V and 3 bases from J, with 4 bases between. In nucleotides, the CDR3 is TGCGCCAGCAGTGAGTTCAGCTACGAGCAGTACTTC. Translated: CASSEFSYEQYF.

This chain connects TRBV20-1 to TRBJ1-4; 8 nucleotides match TRBD1. The germline V gene has CDR1 DFQATT and CDR2 SNEGSKA (reference sequence). CDR3 length equals 16 residues. The V segment lost 2 bases and the J segment 5 bases; nucleotides outside the gene matches: 10. CDR3 bases: TGCAGTGCTAGATCCCTCACAGGGGGGCCCAATGAAAAACTGTTTTTT. This translates into CSARSLTGGPNEKLFF.

The chain uses TRBV12-3 or TRBV12-4 and TRBJ1-1; perhaps TRBD1 as D (5 bases). The V and J ends lost 4 bases and 1 base respectively, with 19 bases between them. The CDR3 extends over 17 amino acids. In DNA form, the CDR3 reads TGTGCCAGCAGTTCCAGGGATTCTGGCAGAAAGAACACTGAAGCTTTCTTT. It translates to CASSSRDSGRKNTEAFF.

This clonotype has more than one count but fewer than ten. The chain recombines TRBV7-8 with TRBJ1-1; 11 nucleotides align to TRBD1. The CDR3 runs 14 residues. The germline CDR1 and CDR2 sequences are SGHVS and FQNEAQ. V lost 5 bases, J lost 5 bases, and 4 bases stayed unmatched. The CDR3 sequence is CASSAGTGGTEAFF. CDR3 in DNA: TGTGCCAGCAGCGCCGGGACAGGGGGAACTGAAGCTTTCTTT.

This clonotype was observed at least ten times. This chain links TRBV29-1 with TRBJ2-1, with 9 nucleotides matching TRBD1. V gave up 7 bases and J gave up 8 bases; unmatched junction bases: 12. Per the germline V gene, CDR1 is SQVTM and CDR2 is ANQGSEA. This CDR3 is 14 amino acids long. The CDR3, as DNA: TGCAGCGCCCCCGGGACAGGGAAGGGGCATGAGCAGTTCTTC. As protein: CSAPGTGKGHEQFF.

The V and J genes are TRBV30 and TRBJ2-5; D may correspond to TRBD1 or TRBD2 (5 bases each). This CDR3 spans 12 amino acids. Trimming took 5 bases from V and 7 from J, leaving 14 bases between them. Germline-derived CDR1 and CDR2 are GTSNPN and SVGIG (reference sequence). CDR3 nucleotide sequence: TGTGCCTGGGGCAGGGACCTAGGGACCCAGTACTTC. Protein sequence: CAWGRDLGTQYF.

V gene TRBV29-1 combines with J gene TRBJ2-2, with TRBD1 matching 7 bases. Trimming took 6 bases from V and 5 from J; bases not matched to a gene: 6. Germline V gene data show CDR1 as SQVTM and CDR2 as ANQGSEA. The length of the CDR3 is 13 residues. CDR3 loop: CSVSGTETGELFF. For the CDR3, the DNA is TGCAGCGTCTCCGGGACAGAAACCGGGGAGCTGTTTTTT.

The chain is built from TRBV4-1 and TRBJ2-4, with D tentatively TRBD2 (5 bases). Germline assignment: CDR1 MGHRA and CDR2 YSYEKL. V gave up 0 bases and J gave up 2 bases, with 11 bases separating them. The CDR3 runs to 16 residues. The CDR3: CASSQEGRGTKNIQYF. In DNA, the CDR3 is TGCGCCAGCAGCCAAGAAGGAAGAGGGACCAAAAACATTCAGTACTTC.

This clonotype showed up just a few times. This chain links TRBV12-3 or TRBV12-4 with TRBJ1-6; D not certain. The CDR3 spans 15 residues. V was pared by 4 bases and J by 6 bases, with 13 bases between. The CDR3 region has the DNA TGTGCCAGCAGTTCCTCCCGGGGAGGTAATTCACCCCTCCACTTT. Amino acids: CASSSSRGGNSPLHF.

The sample holds a few counts of this clonotype. The V call is TRBV4-2, the J call TRBJ1-5; 11 bases align to TRBD1. CDR3 length: 14 amino acids. The trim removed 4 bases at V and 5 bases at J, leaving 1 base unmatched. CDR1 and CDR2 (germline): LGHNA, YNFKEQ. The CDR3 DNA reads as TGTGCCAGCAGCCGGGACAGGGGGTATCAGCCCCAGCATTTT. Translation gives CASSRDRGYQPQHF.

This chain connects TRBV28 to TRBJ2-7, with a weak D call TRBD2 (6 bases). This CDR3 spans 14 amino acids. Germline V gives CDR1 MDHEN, CDR2 SYDVKM. V was clipped by 7 bases and J by 7 bases, with 20 bases between them. Here the CDR3 reads CASTLGDSFVEQYF. The CDR3 DNA reads TGTGCCAGCACCCTTGGGGACTCCTTCGTGGAGCAGTACTTC. Full variable domain (rest looked up from reference TRBV28 and TRBJ2-7): DVKVTQSSRYLVKRTGEKVFLECVQDMDHENMFWYRQDPGLGLRLIYFSYDVKMKEKGDIPEGYSVSREKKERFSLILESASTNQTSMYLCASTLGDSFVEQYFGPGTRLTVT.

This clonotype has a count of ten or more. The chain combines TRBV5-1 with TRBJ2-7; D call uncertain. Germline CDR1 is SGHRS and CDR2 is YFSETQ. The CDR3 runs to 12 residues. Trimming took off 1 base at V and 5 bases at J, with 7 bases between the two ends. CDR3 nucleotides: TGCGCCAGCAGCTTGTCCAGCAACGAGCAGTACTTC. This gives the protein CASSLSSNEQYF.

This clonotype was observed a few times. The chain recombines TRBV24-1 with TRBJ2-5; D unresolved. V was clipped by 5 bases and J by 4 bases, with 10 bases between them. The germline CDR1 and CDR2 sequences are KGHDR and SFDVKD. The CDR3 sequence is 13 residues long. CDR3 DNA sequence: TGTGCCACCAGTGTGGCAGGAAGAGAGACCCAGTACTTC. Amino acid sequence: CATSVAGRETQYF.

V usage is TRBV7-8 and J usage is TRBJ2-1; 8 nucleotides match TRBD2. Germline CDR1 is SGHVS and CDR2 is FQNEAQ. The CDR3 covers 17 residues. Trimming took 1 base from V and 4 from J; bases not matched to a gene: 9. For the CDR3, the DNA is TGTGCCAGCAGCTTAGTAGGTCGCGGGAGGACGTACAATGAGCAGTTCTTC. Translated, it gives CASSLVGRGRTYNEQFF.

The sample holds a few counts of this clonotype. This chain uses TRBV10-3 with TRBJ1-1; no clear D gene. This CDR3 spans 15 amino acids. V was pared by 6 bases and J by 0 bases, with 14 bases between. The germline V gene encodes CDR1 ENHRY and CDR2 SYGVKD. CDR3 residues: CAISPSLVLNTEAFF. The CDR3 coding sequence is TGTGCCATCAGCCCGAGCCTGGTTCTGAACACTGAAGCTTTCTTT.

The chain combines TRBV7-9 with TRBJ2-1; TRBD2 agrees at 10 bases. After removal of 2 bases from V and 9 bases from J, the junction contained 10 bases not matched to a gene. CDR1 SEHNR and CDR2 FQNEAQ come from the germline V gene (reference sequence). The CDR3 length is 16 residues. The CDR3 is CASSLRDSGGLGEQFF. In DNA form, the CDR3 reads TGTGCCAGCAGCTTAAGAGATAGCGGGGGGCTCGGTGAGCAGTTCTTC.

This clonotype was counted only a few times. V and J are TRBV27 and TRBJ2-5; 8 nucleotides match TRBD1. V was clipped by 3 bases and J by 5 bases; unmatched bases: 8. Germline V lookup: CDR1 MNHEY, CDR2 SMNVEV (reference sequence). This CDR3 has 15 amino acids. CDR3 region: CASSFLGQALETQYF. In DNA, the CDR3 is TGTGCCAGCAGTTTCCTGGGACAGGCCTTGGAGACCCAGTACTTC.

The rearrangement joins TRBV11-2 to TRBJ1-2, with D perhaps TRBD1 (5 bases). Germline CDR1 reads SGHAT; CDR2 reads FQNNGV. V was cut by 0 bases and J by 8 bases, with 7 bases left in between. The CDR3 has 12 amino acids. Here the CDR3 reads CASSLDGGGYTF. For the CDR3, the DNA is TGTGCCAGCAGCTTAGACGGGGGAGGCTACACCTTC.

At least ten counts were recorded for this clonotype. The V call is TRBV5-1, the J call TRBJ2-7; possibly TRBD2 for D (6 bases). Trimming cost V 0 bases and J 2 bases, with 12 bases left between them. Germline CDR1 reads SGHRS; CDR2 reads YFSETQ. The CDR3 covers 15 residues. Written as DNA, the CDR3 is TGCGCCAGCAGCTTGGCCTCGGCGGGGACCTACGAGCAGTACTTC. Amino acids: CASSLASAGTYEQYF.